This T cell receptor (beta chain) was recovered during a study of blood T cell repertoires in COVID-19. Generated by immunoSEQ multiplex PCR, the TCRdb table keeps only in-frame clones and is missing some. Of approximately 130,000 clones in the sample, roughly four fifths were seen once. Each participant's cohort was designated according to participant-reported clinical history. The study counted Cohort 3 donors as recovered given two negative PCRs, clearance, or symptom resolution. V lost 1 base and J lost 9; bases outside the gene matches: 6. CDR1 and CDR2 (germline): SEHNR, FQNEAQ (reference sequence). This CDR3 is 15 amino acids long.

The specimen sequenced was PBMCs or T cells enriched from blood (not recorded which). J is TRBJ2-1 and V is TRBV7-9; TRBD1 matches 10 bases. The receptor comes from a man aged 25 to 45 who had recovered from COVID-19. CDR3 sequence reads: CASSLDSRTGGEQFF. CDR3 sequence (DNA): TGTGCCAGCAGCTTAGATTCACGGACAGGGGGTGAGCAGTTCTTC.